This T cell receptor beta chain stems from a study of blood T cell repertoires in COVID-19. V was cut by 0 bases and J by 2 bases, with 10 bases left in between. Germline CDR1 and CDR2: GTSNPN and SVGIG (reference sequence). The CDR3 spans 14 residues. The protocol was immunoSEQ multiplex PCR, while the TCRdb copy is restricted to in-frame clones and leaves out a portion. Of 120,000 to 150,000 clones in the sample, 90% were seen once. This receptor was obtained from a woman older than 75 with acute or convalescent COVID-19. This rearrangement joins TRBV30 to TRBJ1-2; tentative D call: TRBD1 (5 bases). The sequencing input was peripheral blood. The CDR3 sequence: CAWSVQVRNYGYTF. The CDR3, as DNA: TGTGCCTGGAGTGTACAGGTTCGGAACTATGGCTACACCTTC.